Sequencing of this T cell receptor (beta chain) was carried out in a study of blood T cell repertoires in COVID-19. Whole-study context: Acute and convalescent COVID-19 samples came from the United States, Italy and Spain. T cells, B-cell-depleted T cells, or PBMCs supplied cDNA or gDNA.

Authors' methods: Reference gene primer amplification gave estimated nucleated cell counts. Assay used: immunoSEQ multiplex PCR; TCRdb lists only in-frame clones, some missing. The V and J calls and clone size are taken from that table; D and trimming were inferred from the DNA. Of about 170,000 clones in the sample, around 82% were seen once. Losses at the gene ends were 5 bases for V and 5 bases for J; bases not matched to a gene: 7. The CDR3 is 15 residues long. Germline V lookup: CDR1 SGHRS, CDR2 YFSETQ. V usage is TRBV5-1 and J usage is TRBJ2-5; 12 bases are shared with TRBD1. The TCR comes from a man between 70 and 80 years old with active or convalescent COVID-19. The sequenced sample consisted of peripheral blood. In DNA, the CDR3 is TGCGCCAGCAGGACGGGACAGGGGGCGTGGGAGACCCAGTACTTC. Translated, it gives CASRTGQGAWETQYF.